These 9 T cell receptor beta chains share one sample of origin, sequenced in a study of a mutant IDH1 vaccine in newly diagnosed glioma. Repertoires were generated with immunoSEQ multiplex PCR, while TCRdb's copy carries only in-frame clones and drops some. The sample consists of 25,000 to 35,000 clones, more than 85% of them appearing once. Time point here: baseline, week 1 (first vaccination visit). Noted treatment: pre-vaccination baseline after standard-of-care therapy. This sample comprised PBMCs, obtained from a glioma patient treated with radiotherapy, temozolomide or both. These receptors were collected from a woman in her forties with glioma.

The gene calls are TRBV5-4 and TRBJ2-3; 7 bases map to TRBD2. V dropped 3 bases and J dropped 0; count of bases not matched to a gene: 10. Germline V CDR1 and CDR2: SGHNT, YYREEE (reference sequence). CDR3 size: 17 residues. CDR3 bases: TGTGCCAGCAGCTCCGGGGTCCTAGCGGTTAGCACAGATACGCAGTATTTT. Protein sequence: CASSSGVLAVSTDTQYF.

The chain uses TRBV5-6 and TRBJ2-3; no definite D call. Per germline, CDR1 SGHDT and CDR2 YYEEEE. This CDR3 has 15 amino acids. The V gene lost 0 bases and the J gene lost 2 bases, with 10 bases spanning the gap. CDR3 loop: CASSLAFPHTDTQYF. The CDR3 DNA reads as TGTGCCAGCAGCTTGGCCTTTCCCCACACAGATACGCAGTATTTT. The whole variable domain, filled in from reference TRBV5-6 and TRBJ2-3, reads DAGVTQSPTHLIKTRGQQVTLRCSPKSGHDTVSWYQQALGQGPQFIFQYYEEEERQRGNFPDRFSGHQFPNYSSELNVNALLLGDSALYLCASSLAFPHTDTQYFGPGTRLTVL.

The DNA for the CDR3 is TGTGCCAGCAGACTAGCGGGGGGCCGGGCAGATACGCAGTATTTT. This translates into CASRLAGGRADTQYF. The chain links TRBV5-4 to TRBJ2-3; the match to TRBD2 covers 12 bases. The germline gives CDR1 SGHNT, CDR2 YYREEE (reference sequence). Trimming at V came to 5 bases and at J to 4 bases, leaving 5 bases not matched to a gene. CDR3 length: 15 residues.

The chain has TRBV30 and TRBJ2-3; D gene unclear. From germline, CDR1 is GTSNPN and CDR2 SVGIG (reference sequence). Trimming shortened V by 4 bases and J by 10 bases, and 12 bases separated the two germline ends. The CDR3 is 11 amino acids. Here the CDR3 reads CAWKLWSAQYF. CDR3 sequence (DNA): TGTGCCTGGAAACTCTGGAGCGCGCAGTATTTT. The whole variable domain, remainder taken from reference TRBV30 and TRBJ2-3, is SQTIHQWPATLVQPVGSPLSLECTVEGTSNPNLYWYRQAAGRGLQLLFYSVGIGQISSEVPQNLSASRPQDRQFILSSKKLLLSDSGFYLCAWKLWSAQYFGPGTRLTVL.

In this sample, this clone turned up once. The rearrangement joins TRBV6-5 to TRBJ2-2, with D maybe TRBD2 (6 bases). V lost 7 bases and J 4 bases, leaving 16 bases between the germline ends. This CDR3 has 15 amino acids. The germline V gene has CDR1 MNHEY and CDR2 SVGAGI. CDR3 in amino acids: CASTDGGASTGELFF. For the CDR3, the DNA is TGTGCCAGCACCGACGGAGGGGCATCCACCGGGGAGCTGTTTTTT.

The V and J genes are TRBV7-2 and TRBJ2-1, with 8 nucleotides matching TRBD2. The CDR3 length is 13 residues. Germline CDR1 reads SGHTA; CDR2 reads FQGNSA. V gave up 5 bases and J gave up 6 bases; unmatched junction bases: 3. Here the CDR3 DNA reads TGTGCCAGCAGCCGGGGGGGGCCCAATGAGCAGTTCTTC. It encodes CASSRGGPNEQFF.

The J gene is TRBJ1-1, the V gene TRBV14; maybe TRBD1 (5 bases). CDR3 size: 19 residues. Trimming removed 1 base at V and 0 bases at J, with 21 bases between. CDR1 SGHDN and CDR2 FVKESK come from the germline V gene. CDR3 region: CASSQGFGAGASMNTEAFF. Written as DNA, the CDR3 is TGTGCCAGCAGCCAAGGATTCGGGGCTGGGGCGTCCATGAACACTGAAGCTTTCTTT.

The CDR3 region is CSVLERGSGSNQPQHF. CDR3 nucleotide sequence: TGCAGCGTGTTGGAGCGGGGGTCGGGGAGCAATCAGCCCCAGCATTTT. This chain connects TRBV29-1 to TRBJ1-5; D might be TRBD1 (5 bases). With 6 bases removed from V and 1 base from J, the gap between germline ends came to 19 bases. Germline V gene data show CDR1 as SQVTM and CDR2 as ANQGSEA. This CDR3 has 16 amino acids.

The V call is TRBV5-1, the J call TRBJ2-1; possible D gene TRBD1, 7 bases. The CDR3 loop spans 16 amino acids. V was clipped by 0 bases and J by 0 bases, with 10 bases between them. Looked up from germline, CDR1 is SGHRS and CDR2 is YFSETQ. In nucleotides, the CDR3 is TGCGCCAGCAGCTTGGCAGGGGGGCGCTCCTACAATGAGCAGTTCTTC. This codes for CASSLAGGRSYNEQFF.